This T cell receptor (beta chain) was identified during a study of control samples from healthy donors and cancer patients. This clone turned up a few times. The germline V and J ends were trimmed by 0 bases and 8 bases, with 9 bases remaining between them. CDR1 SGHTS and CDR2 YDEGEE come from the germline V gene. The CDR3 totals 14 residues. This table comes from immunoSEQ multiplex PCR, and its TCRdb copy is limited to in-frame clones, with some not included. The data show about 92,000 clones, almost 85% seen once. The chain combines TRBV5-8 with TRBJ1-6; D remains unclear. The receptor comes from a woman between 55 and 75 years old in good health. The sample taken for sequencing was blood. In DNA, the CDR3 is TGTGCCAGCAGCTTGGTTATCGGGGATTCACCCCTCCACTTT. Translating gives CASSLVIGDSPLHF.